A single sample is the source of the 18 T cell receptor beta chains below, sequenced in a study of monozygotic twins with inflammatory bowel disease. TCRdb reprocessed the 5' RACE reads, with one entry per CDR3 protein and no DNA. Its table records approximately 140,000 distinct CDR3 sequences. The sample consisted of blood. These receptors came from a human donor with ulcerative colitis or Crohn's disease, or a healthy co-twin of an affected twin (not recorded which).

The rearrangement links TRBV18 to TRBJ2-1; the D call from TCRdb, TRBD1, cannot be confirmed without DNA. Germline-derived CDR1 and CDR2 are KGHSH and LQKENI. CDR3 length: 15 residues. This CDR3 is CASSPRLDRDNEQFF.

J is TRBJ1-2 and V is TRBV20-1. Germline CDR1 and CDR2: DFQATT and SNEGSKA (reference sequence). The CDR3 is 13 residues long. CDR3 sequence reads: CSARDSDYYGYTF.

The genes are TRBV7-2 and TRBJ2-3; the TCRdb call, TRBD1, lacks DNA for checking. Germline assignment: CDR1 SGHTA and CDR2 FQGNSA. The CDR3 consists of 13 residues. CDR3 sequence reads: CASRQDTTDTQYF.

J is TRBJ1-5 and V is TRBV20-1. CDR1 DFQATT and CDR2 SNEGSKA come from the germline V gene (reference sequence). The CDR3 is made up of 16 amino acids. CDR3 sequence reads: CSARGRVNPSNQPQHF.

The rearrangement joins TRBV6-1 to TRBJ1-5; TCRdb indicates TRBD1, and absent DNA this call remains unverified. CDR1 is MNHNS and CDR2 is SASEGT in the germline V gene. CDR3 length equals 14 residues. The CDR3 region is CASSIQGDTQPQHF.

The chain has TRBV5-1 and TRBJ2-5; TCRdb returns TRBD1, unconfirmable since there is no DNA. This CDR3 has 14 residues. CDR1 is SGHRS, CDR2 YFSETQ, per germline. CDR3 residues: CSSSSGTVEETQYF.

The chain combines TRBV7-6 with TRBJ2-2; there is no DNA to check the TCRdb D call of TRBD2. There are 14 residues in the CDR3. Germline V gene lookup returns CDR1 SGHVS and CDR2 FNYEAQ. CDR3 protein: CASSGLAFSGELFF.

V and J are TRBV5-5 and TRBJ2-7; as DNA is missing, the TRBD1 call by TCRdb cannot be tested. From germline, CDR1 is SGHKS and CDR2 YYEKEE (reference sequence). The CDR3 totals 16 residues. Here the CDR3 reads CASSLGQGLGSYEQYF.

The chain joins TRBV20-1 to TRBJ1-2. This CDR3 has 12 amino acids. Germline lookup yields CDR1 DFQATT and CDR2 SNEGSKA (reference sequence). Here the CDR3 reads CSARTANYGYTF.

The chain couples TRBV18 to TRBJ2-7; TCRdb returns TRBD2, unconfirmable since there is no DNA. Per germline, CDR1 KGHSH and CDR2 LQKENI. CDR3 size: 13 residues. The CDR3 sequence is CASSPFEGYEQYF. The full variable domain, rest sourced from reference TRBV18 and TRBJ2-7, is NAGVMQNPRHLVRRRGQEARLRCSPMKGHSHVYWYRQLPEEGLKFMVYLQKENIIDESGMPKERFSAEFPKEGPSILRIQQVVRGDSAAYFCASSPFEGYEQYFGPGTRLTVT.

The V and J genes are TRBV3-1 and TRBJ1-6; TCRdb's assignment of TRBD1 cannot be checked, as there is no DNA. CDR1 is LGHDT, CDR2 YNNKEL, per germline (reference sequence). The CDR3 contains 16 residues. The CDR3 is CASSLGTAGEYSPLHF.

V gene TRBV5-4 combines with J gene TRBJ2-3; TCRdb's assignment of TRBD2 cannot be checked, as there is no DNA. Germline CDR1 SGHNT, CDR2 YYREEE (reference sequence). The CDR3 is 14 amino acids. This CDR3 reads CASSRSGPTDTQYF.

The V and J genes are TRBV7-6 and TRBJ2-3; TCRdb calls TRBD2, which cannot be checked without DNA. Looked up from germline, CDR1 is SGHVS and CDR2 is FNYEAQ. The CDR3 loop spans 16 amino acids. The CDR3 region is CASSQLAGGSTDTQYF.

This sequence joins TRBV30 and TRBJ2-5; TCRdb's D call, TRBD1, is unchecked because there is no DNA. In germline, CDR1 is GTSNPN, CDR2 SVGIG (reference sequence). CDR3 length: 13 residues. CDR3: CAWGTGTGETQYF.

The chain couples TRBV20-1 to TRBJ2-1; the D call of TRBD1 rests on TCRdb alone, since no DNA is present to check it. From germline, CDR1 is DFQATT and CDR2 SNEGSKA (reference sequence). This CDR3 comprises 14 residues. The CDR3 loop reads CSAWARTGYNEQFF.

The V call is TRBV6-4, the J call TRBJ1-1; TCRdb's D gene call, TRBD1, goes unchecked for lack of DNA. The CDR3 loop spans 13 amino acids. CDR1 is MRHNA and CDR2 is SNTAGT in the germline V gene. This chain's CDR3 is CASSTARGTEAFF.

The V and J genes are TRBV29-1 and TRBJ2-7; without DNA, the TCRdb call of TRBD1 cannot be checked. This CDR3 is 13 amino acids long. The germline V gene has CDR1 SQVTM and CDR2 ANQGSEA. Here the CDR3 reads CSAGGRVSYEQYF.

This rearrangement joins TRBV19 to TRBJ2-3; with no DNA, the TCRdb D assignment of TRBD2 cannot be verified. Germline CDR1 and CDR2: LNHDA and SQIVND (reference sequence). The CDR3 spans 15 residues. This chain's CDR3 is CVSSITGSLGDTQYF.